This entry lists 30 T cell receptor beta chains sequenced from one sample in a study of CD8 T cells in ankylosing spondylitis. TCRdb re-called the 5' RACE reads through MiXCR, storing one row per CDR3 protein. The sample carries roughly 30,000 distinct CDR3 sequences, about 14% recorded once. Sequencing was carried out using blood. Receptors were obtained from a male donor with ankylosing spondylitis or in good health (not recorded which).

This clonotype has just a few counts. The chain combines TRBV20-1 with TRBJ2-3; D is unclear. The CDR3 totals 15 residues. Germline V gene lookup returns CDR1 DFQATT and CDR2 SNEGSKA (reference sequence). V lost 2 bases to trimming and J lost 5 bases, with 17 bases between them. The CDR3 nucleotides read TGCAGTGCTAGAATGCCGGCCCTCCCTTTAGATACGCAGTATTTT. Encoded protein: CSARMPALPLDTQYF.

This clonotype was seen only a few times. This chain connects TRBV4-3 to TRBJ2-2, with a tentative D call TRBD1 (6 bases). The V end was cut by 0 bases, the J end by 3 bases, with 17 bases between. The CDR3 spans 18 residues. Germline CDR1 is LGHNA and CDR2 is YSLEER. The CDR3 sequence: CASSQDLVGRGDTGELFF. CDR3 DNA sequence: TGCGCCAGCAGCCAAGATCTAGTAGGCAGGGGCGACACCGGGGAGCTGTTTTTT.

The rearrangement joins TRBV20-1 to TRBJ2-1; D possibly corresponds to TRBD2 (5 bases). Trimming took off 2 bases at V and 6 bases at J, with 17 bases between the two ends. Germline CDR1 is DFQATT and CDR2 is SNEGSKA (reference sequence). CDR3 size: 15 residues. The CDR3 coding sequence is TGCAGTGCTAGATTTTTCCTGAGGGAATCCAATGAGCAGTTCTTC. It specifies CSARFFLRESNEQFF.

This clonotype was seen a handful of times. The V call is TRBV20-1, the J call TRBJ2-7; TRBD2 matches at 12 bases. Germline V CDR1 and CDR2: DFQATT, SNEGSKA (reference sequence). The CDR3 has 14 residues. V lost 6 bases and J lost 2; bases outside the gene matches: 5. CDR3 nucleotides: TGCAGTGCCCTACTAGCGGGAGGACCCTACGAGCAGTACTTC. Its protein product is CSALLAGGPYEQYF.

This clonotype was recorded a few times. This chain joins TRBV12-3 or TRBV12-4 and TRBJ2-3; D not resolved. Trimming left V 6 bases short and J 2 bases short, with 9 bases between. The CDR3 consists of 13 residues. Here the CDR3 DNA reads TGTGCCAGCAGGGGCGAACTCACAGATACGCAGTATTTT. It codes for CASRGELTDTQYF.

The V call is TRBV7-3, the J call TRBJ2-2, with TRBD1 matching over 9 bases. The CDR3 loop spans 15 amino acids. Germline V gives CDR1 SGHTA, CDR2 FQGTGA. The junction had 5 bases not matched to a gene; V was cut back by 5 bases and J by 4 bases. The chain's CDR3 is CASSPRTGATGELFF. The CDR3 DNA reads TGTGCCAGCAGCCCCCGGACAGGGGCCACCGGGGAGCTGTTTTTT.

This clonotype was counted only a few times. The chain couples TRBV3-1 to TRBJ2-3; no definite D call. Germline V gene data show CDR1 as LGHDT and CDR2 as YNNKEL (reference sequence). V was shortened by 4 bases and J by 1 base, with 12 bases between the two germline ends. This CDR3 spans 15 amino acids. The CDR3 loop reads CASSPPGRRTDTQYF. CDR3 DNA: TGTGCCAGCAGCCCCCCCGGCCGACGCACAGATACGCAGTATTTT.

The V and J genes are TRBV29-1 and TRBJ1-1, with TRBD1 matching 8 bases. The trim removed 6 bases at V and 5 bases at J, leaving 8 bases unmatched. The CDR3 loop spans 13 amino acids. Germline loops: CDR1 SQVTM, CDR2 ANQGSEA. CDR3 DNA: TGCAGCGTCCAGACAGGGGTCGGGACTGAAGCTTTCTTT. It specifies CSVQTGVGTEAFF.

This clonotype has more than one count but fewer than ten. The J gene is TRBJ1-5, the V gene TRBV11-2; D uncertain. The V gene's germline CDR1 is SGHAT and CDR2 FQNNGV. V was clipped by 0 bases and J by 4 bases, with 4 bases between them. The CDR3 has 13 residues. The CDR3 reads CASSLERNQPQHF. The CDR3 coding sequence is TGTGCCAGCAGCTTAGAGAGAAATCAGCCCCAGCATTTT.

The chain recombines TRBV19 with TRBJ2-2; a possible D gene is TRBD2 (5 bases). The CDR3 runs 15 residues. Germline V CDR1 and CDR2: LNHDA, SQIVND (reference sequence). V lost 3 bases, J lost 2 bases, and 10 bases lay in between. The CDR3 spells CASSIPRGNTGELFF. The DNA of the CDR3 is TGTGCCAGTAGTATTCCACGGGGTAACACCGGGGAGCTGTTTTTT.

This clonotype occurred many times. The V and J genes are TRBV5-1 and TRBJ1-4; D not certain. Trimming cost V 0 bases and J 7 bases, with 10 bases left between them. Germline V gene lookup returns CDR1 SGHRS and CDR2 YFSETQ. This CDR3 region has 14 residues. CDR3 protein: CASSLVPGREKLFF. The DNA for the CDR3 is TGCGCCAGCAGCTTGGTTCCGGGCCGTGAAAAACTGTTTTTT. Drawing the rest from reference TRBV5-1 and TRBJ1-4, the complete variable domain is KAGVTQTPRYLIKTRGQQVTLSCSPISGHRSVSWYQQTPGQGLQFLFEYFSETQRNKGNFPGRFSGRQFSNSRSEMNVSTLELGDSALYLCASSLVPGREKLFFGSGTQLSVL.

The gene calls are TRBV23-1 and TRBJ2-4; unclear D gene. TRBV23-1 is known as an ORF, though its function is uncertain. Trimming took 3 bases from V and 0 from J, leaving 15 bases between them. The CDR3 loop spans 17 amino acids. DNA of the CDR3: TGCGCCAGCAGTCAGGGGTGGTCCCGTTTAGCCAAAAACATTCAGTACTTC. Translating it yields CASSQGWSRLAKNIQYF.

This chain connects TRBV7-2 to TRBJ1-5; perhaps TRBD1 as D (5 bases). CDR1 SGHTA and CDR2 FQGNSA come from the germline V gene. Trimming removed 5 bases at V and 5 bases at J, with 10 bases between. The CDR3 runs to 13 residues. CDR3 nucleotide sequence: TGTGCCAGCAGCCTGGACACTGATCAGCCCCAGCATTTT. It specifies CASSLDTDQPQHF.

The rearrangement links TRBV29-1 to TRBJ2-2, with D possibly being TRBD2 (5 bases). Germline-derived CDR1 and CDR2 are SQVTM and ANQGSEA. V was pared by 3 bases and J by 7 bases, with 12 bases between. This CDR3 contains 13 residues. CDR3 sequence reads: CSVDGVAGGELFF. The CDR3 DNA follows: TGCAGCGTTGATGGGGTGGCGGGCGGGGAGCTGTTTTTT.

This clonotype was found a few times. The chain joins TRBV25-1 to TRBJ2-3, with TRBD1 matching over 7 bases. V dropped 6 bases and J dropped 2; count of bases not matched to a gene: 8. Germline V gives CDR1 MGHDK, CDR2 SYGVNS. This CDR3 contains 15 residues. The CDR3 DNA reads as TGTGCCAGCAGCTTGGGACAGTCTCTCACAGATACGCAGTATTTT. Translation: CASSLGQSLTDTQYF.

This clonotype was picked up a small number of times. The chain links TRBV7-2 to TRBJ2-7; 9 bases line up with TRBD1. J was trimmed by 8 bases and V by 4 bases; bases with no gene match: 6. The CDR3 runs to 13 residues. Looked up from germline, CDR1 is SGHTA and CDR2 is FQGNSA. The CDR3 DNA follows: TGTGCCAGCAGCTCCACGGGGACAGGGCAGCAGTACTTC. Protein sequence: CASSSTGTGQQYF.

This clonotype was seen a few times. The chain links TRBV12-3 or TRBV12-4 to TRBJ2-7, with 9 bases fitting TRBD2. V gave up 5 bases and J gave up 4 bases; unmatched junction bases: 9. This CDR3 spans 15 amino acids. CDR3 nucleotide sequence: TGTGCCAGCAGTCCTAGCGGGGAGGGGATTTACGAGCAGTACTTC. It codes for CASSPSGEGIYEQYF.

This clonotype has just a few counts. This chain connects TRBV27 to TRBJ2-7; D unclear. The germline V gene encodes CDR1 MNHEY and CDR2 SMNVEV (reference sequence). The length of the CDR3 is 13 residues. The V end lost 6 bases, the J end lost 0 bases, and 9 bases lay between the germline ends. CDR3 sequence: CASSLYSSYEQYF. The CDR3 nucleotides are TGTGCCAGCAGCCTATACAGCTCCTACGAGCAGTACTTC.

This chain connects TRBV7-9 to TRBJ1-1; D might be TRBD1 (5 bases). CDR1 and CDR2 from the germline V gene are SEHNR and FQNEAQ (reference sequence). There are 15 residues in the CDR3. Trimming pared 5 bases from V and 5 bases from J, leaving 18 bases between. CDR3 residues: CASSPQGGMETEAFF. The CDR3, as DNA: TGTGCCAGCAGCCCCCAGGGTGGCATGGAAACTGAAGCTTTCTTT. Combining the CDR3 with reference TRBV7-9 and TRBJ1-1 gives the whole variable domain DTGVSQNPRHKITKRGQNVTFRCDPISEHNRLYWYRQTLGQGPEFLTYFQNEAQLEKSRLLSDRFSAERPKGSFSTLEIQRTEQGDSAMYLCASSPQGGMETEAFFGQGTRLTVV.

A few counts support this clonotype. The chain's CDR3 is CASRPSGTTSYEQYV. Written as DNA, the CDR3 is TGTGCCAGCAGGCCCTCCGGGACCACGAGCTACGAGCAGTACGTC. The chain combines TRBV6-2 or TRBV6-3 with TRBJ2-7, with D perhaps matching TRBD1 or TRBD2 (5 bases each). The CDR3 sequence is 15 residues long. CDR1 and CDR2 from the germline V gene are MNHEY and SVGEGT. Trimming removed 6 bases from V and 3 bases from J, with 18 bases in between.

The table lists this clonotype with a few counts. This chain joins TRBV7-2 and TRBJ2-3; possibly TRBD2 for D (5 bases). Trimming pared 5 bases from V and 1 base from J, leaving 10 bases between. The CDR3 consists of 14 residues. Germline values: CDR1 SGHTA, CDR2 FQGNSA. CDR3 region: CASSAGLRTDTQYF. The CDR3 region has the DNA TGTGCCAGCAGCGCCGGACTTCGCACAGATACGCAGTATTTT.

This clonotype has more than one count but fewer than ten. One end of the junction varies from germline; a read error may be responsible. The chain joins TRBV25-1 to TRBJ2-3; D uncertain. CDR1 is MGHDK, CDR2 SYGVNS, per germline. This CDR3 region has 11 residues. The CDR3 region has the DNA TGTGCCAGCAGTGAATATGGGGAAGGGCATTTT. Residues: CASSEYGEGHF.

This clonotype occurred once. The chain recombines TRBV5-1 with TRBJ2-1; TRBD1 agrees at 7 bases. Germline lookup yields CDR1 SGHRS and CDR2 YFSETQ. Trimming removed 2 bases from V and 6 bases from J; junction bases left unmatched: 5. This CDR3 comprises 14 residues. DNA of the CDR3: TGCGCCAGCAGCTTAGCATCAGGGGGCAATGAGCAGTTCTTC. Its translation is CASSLASGGNEQFF.

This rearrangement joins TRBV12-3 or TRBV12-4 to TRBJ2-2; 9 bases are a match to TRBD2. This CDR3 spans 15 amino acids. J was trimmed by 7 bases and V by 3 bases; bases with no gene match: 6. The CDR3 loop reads CASSFGLAGIGELFF. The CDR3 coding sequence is TGTGCCAGCAGTTTCGGTCTAGCGGGAATCGGGGAGCTGTTTTTT.

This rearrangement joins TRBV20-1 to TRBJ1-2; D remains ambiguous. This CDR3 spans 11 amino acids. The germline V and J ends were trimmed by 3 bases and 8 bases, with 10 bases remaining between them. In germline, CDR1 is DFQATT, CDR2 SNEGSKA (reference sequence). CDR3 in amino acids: CSARDLVGYTF. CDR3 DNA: TGCAGTGCTAGGGATTTGGTGGGCTACACCTTC.

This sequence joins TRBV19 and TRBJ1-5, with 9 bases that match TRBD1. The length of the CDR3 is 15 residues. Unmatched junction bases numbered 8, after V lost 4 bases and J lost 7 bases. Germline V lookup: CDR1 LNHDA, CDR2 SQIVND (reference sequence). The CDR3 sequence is CASSTPGQGTQPQHF. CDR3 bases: TGTGCCAGTAGTACGCCGGGACAGGGAACCCAGCCCCAGCATTTT.

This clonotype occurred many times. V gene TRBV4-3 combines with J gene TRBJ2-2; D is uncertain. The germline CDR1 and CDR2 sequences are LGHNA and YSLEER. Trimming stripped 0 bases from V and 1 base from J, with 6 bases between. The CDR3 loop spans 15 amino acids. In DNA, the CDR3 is TGCGCCAGCAGCCAAGATGCCCGGAACACCGGGGAGCTGTTTTTT. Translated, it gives CASSQDARNTGELFF.

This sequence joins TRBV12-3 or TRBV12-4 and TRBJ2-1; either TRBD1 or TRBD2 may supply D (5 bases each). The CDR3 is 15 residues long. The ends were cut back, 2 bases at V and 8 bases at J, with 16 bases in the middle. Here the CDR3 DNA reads TGTGCCAGCAGTTTATCGATGCTTAGGGACGATGAGCAGTTCTTC. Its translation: CASSLSMLRDDEQFF.

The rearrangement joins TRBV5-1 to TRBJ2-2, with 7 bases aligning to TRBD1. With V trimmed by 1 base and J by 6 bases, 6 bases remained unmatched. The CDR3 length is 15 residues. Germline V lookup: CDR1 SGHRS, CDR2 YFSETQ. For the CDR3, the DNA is TGCGCCAGCAGCTTGCTTACAGGGGATCCCGGGGAGCTGTTTTTT. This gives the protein CASSLLTGDPGELFF.

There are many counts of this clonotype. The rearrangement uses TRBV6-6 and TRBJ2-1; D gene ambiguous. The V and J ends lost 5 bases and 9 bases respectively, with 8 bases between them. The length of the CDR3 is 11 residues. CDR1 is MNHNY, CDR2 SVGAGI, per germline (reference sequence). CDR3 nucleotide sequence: TGTGCCAGCAGTACCGTGACTGAGCAGTTCTTC. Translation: CASSTVTEQFF.